One sample yielded the 29 T cell receptor beta chains listed below, sequenced in a study of blood T cell repertoires in COVID-19. The protocol was immunoSEQ multiplex PCR, while the TCRdb copy is restricted to in-frame clones and leaves out a portion. This table holds about 210,000 clones, 83% found once. Sequencing used peripheral blood. These receptors were taken from a middle-aged man with active or convalescent COVID-19.

V usage is TRBV9 and J usage is TRBJ1-1; D is ambiguous. The germline V gene encodes CDR1 SGDLS and CDR2 YYNGEE. Trimming shortened V by 3 bases and J by 1 base, and 13 bases separated the two germline ends. This CDR3 comprises 15 residues. The CDR3 DNA follows: TGTGCCAGCAGCGCTACCCCTACTGAGAACACTGAAGCTTTCTTT. Translated, it gives CASSATPTENTEAFF. The complete variable domain, with remaining parts taken from reference TRBV9 and TRBJ1-1, reads DSGVTQTPKHLITATGQRVTLRCSPRSGDLSVYWYQQSLDQGLQFLIQYYNGEERAKGNILERFSAQQFPDLHSELNLSSLELGDSALYFCASSATPTENTEAFFGQGTRLTVV.

The chain carries TRBV7-6 and TRBJ2-5; 13 bases line up with TRBD2. CDR1 and CDR2 from the germline V gene are SGHVS and FNYEAQ. This CDR3 spans 16 amino acids. J lost 5 bases, V lost 5 bases, and 8 bases had no gene match. The CDR3 loop reads CASSRSGLAGIETQYF. CDR3 nucleotide sequence: TGTGCCAGCAGCCGATCGGGACTAGCGGGGATCGAGACCCAGTACTTC.

The chain carries TRBV3-1 (or the pseudogene TRBV3-2) and TRBJ1-6; D is unclear. Germline V gene lookup returns CDR1 LGHDT and CDR2 YNNKEL (reference sequence). The CDR3 length is 16 residues. V was cut by 2 bases and J by 9 bases, with 17 bases left in between. The CDR3 DNA reads as TGTGCCAGCAGCCAAAGTGGCGGCGGGTCGAGTTCACCCCTCCACTTT. Translating it yields CASSQSGGGSSSPLHF.

This clone has only a few counts. The genes are TRBV9 and TRBJ1-6; tentatively, D is TRBD1 (5 bases). Trimming pared 0 bases from V and 10 bases from J, leaving 11 bases between. This CDR3 is built from 14 residues. The germline V gene encodes CDR1 SGDLS and CDR2 YYNGEE. The CDR3 sequence: CASSVVERGSPLHF. As DNA, the CDR3 is TGTGCCAGCAGCGTAGTTGAGCGGGGGTCACCCCTCCACTTT.

The rearrangement links TRBV5-6 to TRBJ1-3; D remains unclear. Trimming took 4 bases from V and 8 from J, leaving 13 bases between them. The CDR3 is made up of 13 amino acids. Germline V gene lookup returns CDR1 SGHDT and CDR2 YYEEEE. Here the CDR3 DNA reads TGTGCCAGCAGCCGGCTTGTGAGGGACACCATATATTTT. Its protein product is CASSRLVRDTIYF.

J is TRBJ2-3 and V is TRBV7-8; D is undetermined. Germline lookup yields CDR1 SGHVS and CDR2 FQNEAQ. The CDR3 has 12 residues. V was pared by 5 bases and J by 5 bases, with 8 bases between. CDR3 sequence (DNA): TGTGCCAGCAGCCTTACCAGAGATACGCAGTATTTT. As protein: CASSLTRDTQYF. The entire variable domain, with the rest obtained from reference TRBV7-8 and TRBJ2-3, is as follows: GAGVSQSPRYKVAKRGQDVALRCDPISGHVSLFWYQQALGQGPEFLTYFQNEAQLDKSGLPSDRFFAERPEGSVSTLKIQRTQQEDSAVYLCASSLTRDTQYFGPGTRLTVL.

The chain uses TRBV5-5 and TRBJ2-1, with 14 bases matching TRBD2. CDR3 length equals 16 residues. Unmatched junction bases numbered 7, after V lost 2 bases and J lost 9 bases. Per the germline V gene, CDR1 is SGHKS and CDR2 is YYEKEE (reference sequence). The CDR3 here is CASSFTGLAGVSEQFF. As DNA, the CDR3 is TGTGCCAGCAGCTTTACGGGACTAGCGGGAGTCAGTGAGCAGTTCTTC.

This sequence joins TRBV5-1 and TRBJ1-4; 7 bases are a match to TRBD1. CDR1 and CDR2 (germline): SGHRS, YFSETQ. There are 15 residues in the CDR3. The ends lost 4 bases at V and 7 bases at J; junction bases unmatched: 10. CDR3 bases: TGCGCCAGCAGCGGGGCGGCAGGGGGAAGTGAAAAACTGTTTTTT. This gives the protein CASSGAAGGSEKLFF.

A few counts support this clone. The rearrangement links TRBV9 to TRBJ2-1, with 8 nucleotides matching TRBD2. The V gene end was trimmed by 2 bases and the J gene end by 9 bases; junction bases not matched to a gene: 10. CDR3 length: 15 amino acids. Germline CDR1 and CDR2: SGDLS and YYNGEE. CDR3 nucleotide sequence: TGTGCCAGCAGCGTCTTCGGGGCGGGAGGAAGTGAGCAGTTCTTC. Amino acid sequence: CASSVFGAGGSEQFF.

The V gene is TRBV24-1, the J gene TRBJ1-1; a weak D match, TRBD1 (5 bases). The germline V gene encodes CDR1 KGHDR and CDR2 SFDVKD. V lost 4 bases, J lost 6 bases, and 8 bases lay in between. This CDR3 is 12 amino acids long. CDR3 nucleotide sequence: TGTGCCACCAGTGAGGGGGGGGCTGAAGCTTTCTTT. Translating it yields CATSEGGAEAFF.

This clone was picked up one time. The CDR3 DNA reads as TGTGCAAGTCGCTCCCCTCGACTAGCGGGGGGTAAGGAGACCCAGTACTTC. Amino acids: CASRSPRLAGGKETQYF. The rearrangement joins TRBV12-2 to TRBJ2-5; the table's D call of TRBD2 was not tested on the DNA. TRBV12-2 is a pseudogene. The CDR3 is 17 amino acids.

The V gene is TRBV7-9, the J gene TRBJ2-2; perhaps TRBD2 as D (5 bases). The CDR3 extends over 17 amino acids. Trimming left V 5 bases short and J 4 bases short, with 20 bases between. CDR1 and CDR2 (germline): SEHNR, FQNEAQ (reference sequence). Written as DNA, the CDR3 is TGTGCCAGCAGCCCACTGGGAGTAACAGACCGCACCGGGGAGCTGTTTTTT. Translation gives CASSPLGVTDRTGELFF.

V usage is TRBV7-9 and J usage is TRBJ1-6, with TRBD1 matching 9 bases. Germline V gene data show CDR1 as SEHNR and CDR2 as FQNEAQ (reference sequence). Trimming cost V 6 bases and J 9 bases; bases outside gene matches: 9. The CDR3 is 15 residues long. The CDR3 DNA follows: TGTGCCAGCAGTTCACTCACAGGGGGCAGTTCACCCCTCCACTTT. It specifies CASSSLTGGSSPLHF.

The genes are TRBV5-1 and TRBJ1-1; D ambiguous. V dropped 4 bases and J dropped 3 bases, with 13 bases sitting between them. Germline loops: CDR1 SGHRS, CDR2 YFSETQ. The CDR3 has 14 residues. The CDR3 DNA follows: TGCGCCAGCAGCCCGCTATCGGCGGACACTGAAGCTTTCTTT. This gives the protein CASSPLSADTEAFF.

The V and J genes are TRBV29-1 and TRBJ2-3; 11 nucleotides align to TRBD2. The J segment lost 2 bases and the V segment lost 7 bases, leaving 2 bases of the junction unmatched. The germline V gene encodes CDR1 SQVTM and CDR2 ANQGSEA. The CDR3 totals 13 residues. CDR3: CSAGLAVTDTQYF. DNA for the CDR3: TGCAGCGCGGGACTAGCGGTCACAGATACGCAGTATTTT.

The chain combines TRBV28 with TRBJ2-1; TRBD1 aligns across 7 bases. The trim removed 6 bases at V and 0 bases at J, leaving 5 bases unmatched. The CDR3 is 15 amino acids. Looked up from germline, CDR1 is MDHEN and CDR2 is SYDVKM. The CDR3 region is CASRRTGGSYNEQFF. The DNA of the CDR3 is TGTGCCAGCAGGCGGACAGGAGGCTCCTACAATGAGCAGTTCTTC.

The V and J genes are TRBV2 and TRBJ1-6; TRBD1 might be the D (5 bases). This CDR3 has 15 amino acids. The V end lost 6 bases, the J end lost 9 bases, and 18 bases lay between the germline ends. CDR1 is SNHLY and CDR2 is FYNNEI in the germline V gene. Here the CDR3 reads CASSTPQGTTSPLHF. DNA for the CDR3: TGTGCCAGCAGCACTCCGCAGGGTACAACTTCACCCCTCCACTTT. Full variable domain (missing parts from reference TRBV2 and TRBJ1-6): EPEVTQTPSHQVTQMGQEVILRCVPISNHLYFYWYRQILGQKVEFLVSFYNNEISEKSEIFDDQFSVERPDGSNFTLKIRSTKLEDSAMYFCASSTPQGTTSPLHFGNGTRLTVT.

The genes are TRBV29-1 and TRBJ2-6; D is undetermined. The CDR3 has 15 residues. V shed 1 base and J shed 2 bases, with 9 bases lying between them. Germline CDR1 reads SQVTM; CDR2 reads ANQGSEA. CDR3 sequence: CSVEVATTGANVLTF. The CDR3 region has the DNA TGCAGCGTTGAAGTGGCGACAACTGGGGCCAACGTCCTGACTTTC.

The chain combines TRBV7-2 with TRBJ2-1; D is undetermined. V was cut by 2 bases and J by 2 bases, with 7 bases left in between. CDR1 SGHTA and CDR2 FQGNSA come from the germline V gene. This CDR3 is built from 14 residues. The CDR3 loop is CASSLLRPYNEQFF. CDR3 in DNA: TGTGCCAGCAGCTTATTGAGGCCCTACAATGAGCAGTTCTTC.

This chain links TRBV10-2 with TRBJ1-6; the D is unclear. The CDR3 is made up of 14 amino acids. Deletions cut 0 bases from V and 9 bases from J, with 9 bases between. The germline V gene encodes CDR1 WSHSY and CDR2 SAAADI. The CDR3 is CASSESAGSSPLHF. For the CDR3, the DNA is TGCGCCAGCAGTGAGTCGGCAGGCTCTTCACCCCTCCACTTT.

V usage is TRBV27 and J usage is TRBJ1-5, with D uncertain. Germline V gene data show CDR1 as MNHEY and CDR2 as SMNVEV (reference sequence). This CDR3 is 14 amino acids long. Trimming cost V 5 bases and J 0 bases, with 8 bases left between them. The CDR3 DNA reads TGTGCCAGCAGTGGCAGTGGTAGCAATCAGCCCCAGCATTTT. Its protein product is CASSGSGSNQPQHF.

This clone was seen repeatedly, ten times or more. The rearrangement joins TRBV19 to TRBJ2-7, with a weak D call TRBD2 (5 bases). V lost 4 bases to trimming and J lost 7 bases, with 14 bases between them. This CDR3 region has 13 residues. CDR1 and CDR2 from the germline V gene are LNHDA and SQIVND (reference sequence). The CDR3 sequence: CASSSGLYREQYF. In DNA form, the CDR3 reads TGTGCCAGTAGTAGCGGGCTGTATCGGGAGCAGTACTTC.

This clone was seen more than once but under ten times. The chain carries TRBV24-1 and TRBJ2-7; 8 positions agree with TRBD2. This CDR3 comprises 15 residues. The V segment lost 3 bases and the J segment 5 bases; nucleotides outside the gene matches: 8. Per the germline V gene, CDR1 is KGHDR and CDR2 is SFDVKD. CDR3 DNA sequence: TGTGCCACCAGTGATGGGAAGCGGGAGATAGACGAGCAGTACTTC. This sequence encodes CATSDGKREIDEQYF.

V is TRBV6-5 and J is TRBJ2-1; D call uncertain. V was trimmed by 6 bases and J by 0 bases, leaving 9 bases between them. Per the germline V gene, CDR1 is MNHEY and CDR2 is SVGAGI. The CDR3 has 14 amino acids. The CDR3 nucleotides are TGTGCCAGCAGAATATATAGCTCCTACAATGAGCAGTTCTTC. This gives the protein CASRIYSSYNEQFF.

For this clone: Other DNA sequences in this sample translate to the same CDR3. The gene calls are TRBV19 and TRBJ1-5; D is unclear. The V end lost 0 bases, the J end lost 4 bases, and 7 bases lay between the germline ends. The CDR3 runs 14 residues. The germline gives CDR1 LNHDA, CDR2 SQIVND (reference sequence). CDR3 sequence (DNA): TGTGCCAGTAGTATAGATCGCGGTAATCAGCCCCAGCATTTT. Encoded protein: CASSIDRGNQPQHF.

The V and J genes are TRBV7-8 and TRBJ1-5, with D uncertain. CDR1 SGHVS and CDR2 FQNEAQ come from the germline V gene. V shed 1 base and J shed 3 bases, with 4 bases lying between them. CDR3 length: 13 amino acids. This chain's CDR3 is CASSLVVNQPQHF. The CDR3 DNA follows: TGTGCCAGCAGCTTAGTCGTCAATCAGCCCCAGCATTTT.

This clone is a singleton in its sample. The chain links TRBV11-2 to TRBJ1-2; 7 bases match TRBD1. The CDR3 is 14 residues long. Germline assignment: CDR1 SGHAT and CDR2 FQNNGV. J gave up 2 bases and V 5 bases, and 5 bases lay outside the gene matches. The CDR3 nucleotides read TGTGCCAGCAGCCCCACGGACAGGAACTATGGCTACACCTTC. It specifies CASSPTDRNYGYTF.

This sequence joins TRBV3-1 (or the pseudogene TRBV3-2) and TRBJ1-2; 7 bases are a match to TRBD1. The germline CDR1 and CDR2 sequences are LGHDT and YNNKEL (reference sequence). Trimming cost V 3 bases and J 4 bases; bases outside gene matches: 5. The CDR3 is 14 amino acids. CDR3 sequence: CASSQGQPLYGYTF. For the CDR3, the DNA is TGTGCCAGCAGCCAGGGACAGCCCCTCTATGGCTACACCTTC.

The chain combines TRBV5-5 with TRBJ2-5; TRBD2 is a possible D gene (6 bases). The germline V and J ends were trimmed by 0 bases and 3 bases, with 9 bases remaining between them. Germline lookup yields CDR1 SGHKS and CDR2 YYEKEE (reference sequence). The CDR3 spans 14 residues. In DNA, the CDR3 is TGTGCCAGCAGCTTGGTATCGGGGGAAGAGACCCAGTACTTC. Its translation: CASSLVSGEETQYF.